The next 21 T cell receptor beta chains were all read from a single sample in a study of T cell responses to AZD1222 COVID-19 vaccine. Clones were read by immunoSEQ multiplex PCR, and TCRdb kept only the in-frame ones, dropping some. The repertoire holds 150,000 to 200,000 clones, with approximately 93% as singletons. The starting material was peripheral blood, obtained on day 0 of AZD1222 vaccination. These TCRs come from an adult in good health.

This chain links TRBV7-2 with TRBJ2-1; no clear D. The CDR3 is 16 amino acids. Between the trimmed V and J ends, which lost 3 bases and 0 bases, there was a span of 12 bases. Germline CDR1 SGHTA, CDR2 FQGNSA. This chain's CDR3 is CASSFRQASSYNEQFF. The CDR3 coding sequence is TGTGCCAGCAGCTTTCGTCAGGCATCCTCCTACAATGAGCAGTTCTTC.

The chain carries TRBV14 and TRBJ1-2; D gene uncertain. The V and J ends lost 1 base and 5 bases respectively, with 5 bases between them. The CDR3 spans 12 residues. The germline gives CDR1 SGHDN, CDR2 FVKESK. This chain's CDR3 is CASSQAFYGYTF. CDR3 nucleotides: TGTGCCAGCAGCCAAGCTTTTTATGGCTACACCTTC. Looking up the rest from reference TRBV14 and TRBJ1-2 gives the full variable domain: EAGVTQFPSHSVIEKGQTVTLRCDPISGHDNLYWYRRVMGKEIKFLLHFVKESKQDESGMPNNRFLAERTGGTYSTLKVQPAELEDSGVYFCASSQAFYGYTFGSGTRLTVV.

This chain links TRBV6-1 with TRBJ2-2; D is ambiguous. CDR1 is MNHNS and CDR2 is SASEGT in the germline V gene. The V end lost 2 bases, the J end lost 3 bases, and 13 bases lay between the germline ends. CDR3 length: 16 residues. CDR3 sequence (DNA): TGTGCCAGCAGTGAACAGGCGTCGTCGTACACCGGGGAGCTGTTTTTT. Its protein is CASSEQASSYTGELFF.

This rearrangement joins TRBV7-9 to TRBJ2-7; 11 bases map to TRBD1. V shed 5 bases, J shed 4 bases, and the junction held 4 bases outside the gene matches. The CDR3 sequence is 14 residues long. Germline loops: CDR1 SEHNR, CDR2 FQNEAQ (reference sequence). The CDR3 sequence: CASSQDRGPYEQYF. CDR3 DNA: TGTGCCAGCAGCCAGGACAGGGGGCCTTACGAGCAGTACTTC.

The chain carries TRBV19 and TRBJ1-3; tentatively, D is TRBD1 (5 bases). The CDR3 extends over 13 amino acids. V gave up 3 bases and J gave up 2 bases, with 5 bases separating them. CDR1 is LNHDA, CDR2 SQIVND, per germline (reference sequence). In nucleotides, the CDR3 is TGTGCCAGTAGTATGGGGGCTGGAAACACCATATATTTT. It encodes CASSMGAGNTIYF.

Comment on this clone: The sample has other DNA sequences that encode this CDR3 too. The chain is built from TRBV29-1 and TRBJ1-2; TRBD1 matches at 8 bases. The CDR3 totals 12 residues. Looked up from germline, CDR1 is SQVTM and CDR2 is ANQGSEA. J was trimmed by 6 bases and V by 3 bases; bases with no gene match: 3. CDR3: CSVDRQGHGYTF. Written as DNA, the CDR3 is TGCAGCGTTGATCGACAGGGGCATGGCTACACCTTC. The full variable domain, completed using reference TRBV29-1 and TRBJ1-2, is SAVISQKPSRDICQRGTSLTIQCQVDSQVTMMFWYRQQPGQSLTLIATANQGSEATYESGFVIDKFPISRPNLTFSTLTVSNMSPEDSSIYLCSVDRQGHGYTFGSGTRLTVV.

The chain employs TRBV6-1 and TRBJ2-5; maybe TRBD2 (6 bases). The V end was cut by 1 base, the J end by 6 bases, with 9 bases between. Germline V CDR1 and CDR2: MNHNS, SASEGT. The CDR3 contains 13 residues. The CDR3 loop is CASSEGEVKTQYF. The CDR3 DNA follows: TGTGCCAGCAGTGAAGGGGAGGTAAAGACCCAGTACTTC.

The chain carries TRBV29-1 and TRBJ2-7; 11 nucleotides agree with TRBD1. CDR3 size: 16 residues. CDR1 is SQVTM and CDR2 is ANQGSEA in the germline V gene. V shed 3 bases, J shed 4 bases, and the junction held 11 bases outside the gene matches. CDR3 DNA sequence: TGCAGCGTTGAGCAGTCCCGGGGACAGGGGGGATACGAGCAGTACTTC. Translated: CSVEQSRGQGGYEQYF.

The rearrangement uses TRBV13 and TRBJ1-3; D might be TRBD1 (5 bases). The CDR3 is 15 residues long. Trimming left V 0 bases short and J 1 base short, with 7 bases between. Germline CDR1 and CDR2: PRHDT and FYEKMQ (reference sequence). The CDR3 nucleotides are TGTGCCAGCAGCTTAGGGGGGCAATCTGGAAACACCATATATTTT. The encoded protein is CASSLGGQSGNTIYF.

The CDR3 nucleotides read TGTGCCAGCAGCTTGCAGGGAGCTGGGAACACTGAAGCTTTCTTT. Encoded protein: CASSLQGAGNTEAFF. The J gene is TRBJ1-1, the V gene TRBV11-3; perhaps TRBD1 as D (5 bases). Germline V lookup: CDR1 SGHNT, CDR2 YENEEA. The CDR3 is 15 amino acids. Trimming pared 3 bases from V and 1 base from J, leaving 12 bases between.

The genes are TRBV2 and TRBJ1-5; 9 nucleotides agree with TRBD1. This CDR3 has 15 amino acids. Trimming at V came to 3 bases and at J to 4 bases, leaving 4 bases not matched to a gene. Germline V gene sequence: CDR1 SNHLY, CDR2 FYNNEI. The CDR3 sequence is CASSDFGQGNQPQHF. DNA of the CDR3: TGTGCCAGCAGTGACTTCGGACAGGGGAATCAGCCCCAGCATTTT.

The genes are TRBV10-2 and TRBJ2-1; 10 nucleotides line up with TRBD2. This CDR3 has 16 residues. Germline loops: CDR1 WSHSY, CDR2 SAAADI. The ends lost 5 bases at V and 6 bases at J; junction bases unmatched: 10. The chain's CDR3 is CASSLLLAGVPNEQFF. In DNA form, the CDR3 reads TGCGCCAGCAGTTTACTCCTAGCGGGGGTACCCAATGAGCAGTTCTTC.

The chain joins TRBV12-5 to TRBJ2-3, with unresolved D. Germline CDR1 and CDR2: LGHNT and FRNRAP. This CDR3 has 12 amino acids. Trimming pared 2 bases from V and 2 bases from J, leaving 2 bases between. CDR3: CASGLYTDTQYF. In nucleotides, the CDR3 is TGTGCTAGTGGTTTGTACACAGATACGCAGTATTTT.

V and J are TRBV14 and TRBJ2-7, with D unclear. The V end lost 2 bases, the J end lost 0 bases, and 5 bases lay between the germline ends. This CDR3 has 13 residues. Germline values: CDR1 SGHDN, CDR2 FVKESK. CDR3 DNA sequence: TGTGCCAGCAGCCAATACGTCTCCTACGAGCAGTACTTC. Translation: CASSQYVSYEQYF. The full variable domain, its missing parts supplied by reference TRBV14 and TRBJ2-7, is EAGVTQFPSHSVIEKGQTVTLRCDPISGHDNLYWYRRVMGKEIKFLLHFVKESKQDESGMPNNRFLAERTGGTYSTLKVQPAELEDSGVYFCASSQYVSYEQYFGPGTRLTVT.

The chain joins TRBV28 to TRBJ1-3, with unresolved D. The CDR3 contains 14 residues. The ends were cut back, 2 bases at V and 0 bases at J, with 5 bases in the middle. Germline values: CDR1 MDHEN, CDR2 SYDVKM. The CDR3, as DNA: TGTGCCAGCAGTTTACCAGGCTCTGGAAACACCATATATTTT. As protein: CASSLPGSGNTIYF. Full variable domain (missing parts from reference TRBV28 and TRBJ1-3): DVKVTQSSRYLVKRTGEKVFLECVQDMDHENMFWYRQDPGLGLRLIYFSYDVKMKEKGDIPEGYSVSREKKERFSLILESASTNQTSMYLCASSLPGSGNTIYFGEGSWLTVV.

This chain joins TRBV7-3 and TRBJ2-2; D ambiguous. Between the trimmed V and J ends, which lost 3 bases and 1 base, there was a span of 6 bases. Germline loops: CDR1 SGHTA, CDR2 FQGTGA. This CDR3 has 14 amino acids. Here the CDR3 DNA reads TGTGCCAGCAGCTTTGACGGGAACACCGGGGAGCTGTTTTTT. Translating gives CASSFDGNTGELFF.

V and J are TRBV19 and TRBJ2-7, with 7 bases lining up with TRBD2. J was trimmed by 4 bases and V by 4 bases; bases with no gene match: 10. Germline V gene sequence: CDR1 LNHDA, CDR2 SQIVND (reference sequence). The length of the CDR3 is 15 residues. The CDR3, as DNA: TGTGCCAGTAGTACCGGGGGGAGTGAGGGATACGAGCAGTACTTC. Encoded protein: CASSTGGSEGYEQYF.

The J gene is TRBJ1-5, the V gene TRBV4-1; TRBD1 might be the D (5 bases). V was trimmed by 0 bases and J by 4 bases, leaving 13 bases between them. Germline V lookup: CDR1 MGHRA, CDR2 YSYEKL. The CDR3 runs 16 residues. CDR3 amino acids: CASSQDSTVPNQPQHF. CDR3 in DNA: TGCGCCAGCAGCCAAGATTCGACAGTCCCAAATCAGCCCCAGCATTTT.

The chain recombines TRBV30 with TRBJ1-6; D perhaps matches TRBD1 (5 bases). Germline values: CDR1 GTSNPN, CDR2 SVGIG (reference sequence). V was clipped by 2 bases and J by 10 bases, with 15 bases between them. The CDR3 sequence is 14 residues long. The CDR3 DNA is TGTGCCTGGAGTTTGCCAGGGCTACGGTCACCCCTCCACTTT. Protein product: CAWSLPGLRSPLHF.

J is TRBJ2-7 and V is TRBV18; TRBD2 agrees at 8 bases. There are 15 residues in the CDR3. Germline CDR1 and CDR2: KGHSH and LQKENI. The V gene end was trimmed by 2 bases and the J gene end by 0 bases; junction bases not matched to a gene: 3. The CDR3 here is CASSPAGGPSYEQYF. CDR3 DNA: TGTGCCAGCTCACCAGCGGGGGGCCCCTCCTACGAGCAGTACTTC.

The CDR3 bases are TGTGCCAGCAGCGCTAGCGGGGGGGCGAGAGAGACCCAGTACTTC. Its protein is CASSASGGARETQYF. The gene calls are TRBV9 and TRBJ2-5, with TRBD2 matching 12 bases. The CDR3 length is 15 residues. Trimming removed 3 bases from V and 4 bases from J; junction bases left unmatched: 4. The germline V gene encodes CDR1 SGDLS and CDR2 YYNGEE.